The sequence of this T cell receptor beta chain was determined in a study of OX40 agonist ivuxolimab in advanced cancers. About the full investigation: The costimulatory receptor OX40 (CD134) was targeted by ivuxolimab, a fully human IgG2 agonistic monoclonal antibody. Intravenous ivuxolimab was administered to patients every 2 weeks at six dose levels: 0.01, 0.1, 0.3, 1.5, 3 and 10 mg/kg. Among the approximately 54 dose-escalation patients, approximately 20 had hepatocellular carcinoma, 15 or so melanoma, 9 renal cell carcinoma and 9 head and neck cancer. A male proportion of 75% to 85% and a mean age of approximately 55 years, ranging from roughly 23 to 90, were recorded for the dose-escalation cohort. Patients were allowed to have had prior anti-PD-1, anti-PD-L1 or anti-CTLA-4 therapy, and around 43% of the dose-escalation patients had been treated with checkpoint inhibitors. Partial responses were achieved by three dose-escalation patients, of whom one had hepatocellular carcinoma and two had cutaneous melanoma. The purpose of peripheral TCRbeta sequencing was to test whether ivuxolimab changed TCR sequence diversity and led to clonal T-cell expansion. The paper covers the monotherapy dose-escalation part of the phase I ivuxolimab trial, which included N ≈ 57 patients.

For sequencing of the TCRbeta CDR3 region, genomic DNA was extracted from the sorted cells. The immunoSEQ Assay was used for sequencing of TCRbeta CDR3 regions. This is the immuneACCESS table as TCRdb keeps it, with only in-frame sequences that have V and J called. A part of the clones is gone; compared with another copy, unresolved V genes explain less than half, and the rest is unexplained. This sample is represented by 30,000 to 35,000 clones; 85% to 95% of them were singletons. Approximately 26% of the sample is in the top ten clones. The full study reports these points: On average, CD8+ T cells showed more expanded clones than CD4+ T cells after ivuxolimab. Partial responders in the 0.1-3.0 mg/kg groups had among the lowest normalized peripheral clonal expansion, especially among CD8+ T cells. The antigen specificity of the peripheral T cells that underwent clonal expansion was not determined. Low levels of normalized T-cell clonal expansion were also seen in some nonresponding patients. At doses of 0.1 to 3.0 mg/kg, clonal expansion of both CD4+ and CD8+ T cells in blood was seen between baseline and week 6.

The trial excluded patients who had a history of autoimmune disease or who were on systemic immunosuppression. In every dose cohort, peripheral blood was drawn for TCR sequencing at baseline, cycle 4 day 1, and cycle 7 day 1. The samples were taken from a phase I, first-in-human, multicenter, open-label dose-escalation trial of ivuxolimab. Adults with locally advanced or metastatic head and neck squamous cell, hepatocellular, melanoma or renal cell carcinoma were enrolled in the trial. Before TCR sequencing, CD4+ and CD8+ T cells were separately sorted from peripheral blood. Via the germline V gene (reference sequence), CDR1 is MNHEY and CDR2 SMNVEV. Trimming costs V 3 bases and J 2 bases, and their ends lie 8 bases apart. The CDR3 starts with the cysteine, ends with the phenylalanine, and has 13 residues. The read is trimmed to its CDR3 DNA, 39 bases read in frame from base 1. To note about this clone: Its antigen is still unknown. The record has no base qualities; no much larger clone is one base away.

The clonotype comes from an adult with an advanced solid tumor such as melanoma, head and neck, liver or kidney cancer. The chain couples TRBV27 to TRBJ2-7, with the D gene not clear enough to name. The sequencing here drew on CD4+ or CD8+ T cells sorted from blood, taken in a trial of the OX40 agonist ivuxolimab. The CDR3 protein is CASSLHGAYEQYF. The bases are TGTGCCAGCAGTTTGCATGGGGCCTACGAGCAGTACTTC.